The present T cell receptor (beta chain) was sequenced within a study of CXCR3-negative and CXCR3-positive naive CD8 T cells. Its frequency marks this clonotype as medium-sized. The method, 5' RACE with UMI labels, was used to prepare the TRB cDNA libraries. TCRdb reprocessed the 5' RACE reads and keeps a single row for each CDR3 protein, giving no DNA. The sample includes 46,000 or so distinct CDR3 sequences. Germline CDR1 DFQATT, CDR2 SNEGSKA (reference sequence). The CDR3 has 15 amino acids. The specimen was naive CXCR3- CD8+ T cells from blood. The subset is: CD45RO-CCR7+CD27+CD95- naive CD8+ T cells lacking CXCR3 (TNR3-). This clonotype originated in a human donor in good health. Some clones in this sample may be carry-over from other donors' samples. The V call is TRBV20-1, the J call TRBJ2-7; checking the TCRdb D call of TRBD1 is not possible without DNA. The CDR3 spells CSVQSAGGESYEQYF.